This T cell receptor (beta chain) is drawn from a study of blood T cell repertoires in COVID-19 (dated by TCRdb to 2018 to 2020). For the wider study: Collaborator samples came from the United States, Italy and Spain and covered acute and convalescent phases of COVID-19. The material from the prospective study consisted of cDNA or gDNA derived from T cells, B-cell-depleted T cells, or PBMCs. Deeply sampled blood TCRbeta repertoires from subjects exposed to, actively infected with, or recovered from COVID-19 were included in the dataset. The repertoires were released in a freely available public database intended as a resource for research on the immune response to SARS-CoV-2. Samples came from the ongoing ImmuneRACE study (first 160 participants) plus 1,254 subjects from 6 global collaborators. Sample metadata almost always included a de-identified subject ID, COVID-19 status, age in years and sex. Where available, HLA class I and class II types were taken from metadata supplied by the sample provider and were not determined by assay-based typing. Results the study describes overall, beyond this receptor: How much clinical and demographic metadata was included differed by source and by participant, and the metadata was provided uncurated.

The immunoSEQ Assay, a bias-controlled multiplex PCR, was used to amplify TCRbeta CDR3 regions from genomic DNA. The study's processing was this. The number of nucleated cells in each sample was estimated by amplification of reference gene primers within the assay. To quantify the absolute abundance of each unique TCRbeta CDR3 rearrangement, sequence reads were collapsed and filtered. For each sample, productive Simpson clonality was calculated as the square root of Simpson's diversity index across productive rearrangements. Sourced from immuneACCESS, this table was stored by TCRdb with only in-frame sequences that have V and J called. A share of the clones is absent; for the studies checked, an unresolved V gene accounts for under half, and the remainder has no known explanation. The DNA gave D and trimming, while V, J and clone size come from that table. The sample records some 140,000 clones, 91% of which are singletons. Approximately 0.59% of the sample goes to the ten largest clones.

Taken from cysteine to phenylalanine, the CDR3 has 14 residues. Only CDR3 DNA remains: 42 bases, in frame from the first base. Relative to germline, V is missing 0 bases and J is missing 6 bases, with 5 bases of the junction outside any gene match. The CDR1 and CDR2 encoded by the germline V gene are SNHLY and FYNNEI. Worth noting for this clone: The antigen it recognizes is unknown. No base quality information exists; no much larger clone differs at one position.

Collaborating institutions collected whole blood in K2EDTA tubes following their own protocols. For TCRbeta analysis, collaborators shipped samples in one of three forms: frozen whole blood, isolated PBMCs, or DNA extracted from either of those sample types. The rearranged segments are TRBV2 and TRBJ2-7, with TRBD1 matching 7 junction bases. This receptor was identified in a middle-aged man with acute or convalescent COVID-19. The material sequenced was peripheral blood. The CDR3 in this case is CASSEAGQVAEQYF. In nucleotide form, the sequence is TGTGCCAGCAGTGAAGCTGGACAGGTCGCCGAGCAGTACTTC.